These 5 T cell receptor beta chains were all obtained from the same sample, sequenced in a study of T cell responses to AZD1222 COVID-19 vaccine. The table came from immunoSEQ multiplex PCR; TCRdb's copy has only in-frame clones and leaves some out. The sample shows some 150,000 clones, 85% of them seen only once. The sequenced sample was peripheral blood, obtained 28 days after the second dose of the MenACWY control vaccine. The receptors shown here come from an adult who received the MenACWY meningococcal vaccine as a control.

V is TRBV6-5 and J is TRBJ2-1; TRBD2 agrees at 14 bases. V dropped 11 bases and J dropped 13; count of bases not matched to a gene: 7. Germline CDR1 is MNHEY and CDR2 is SVGAGI. This CDR3 spans 12 amino acids. The CDR3 region has the DNA TGTGCCGCGACTAGCGGGGGGGCGGGTCAGTTCTTC. It is translated as CAATSGGAGQFF.

The chain has TRBV11-2 and TRBJ1-2; tentative D call: TRBD1 (5 bases). The CDR3 is made up of 14 amino acids. V lost 1 base, J lost 4 bases, and 10 bases lay in between. CDR1 is SGHAT, CDR2 FQNNGV, per germline. CDR3 sequence (DNA): TGTGCCAGCAGCTTAGTCGACAGCATCTATGGCTACACCTTC. This encodes CASSLVDSIYGYTF.

The chain combines TRBV10-1 with TRBJ2-3, with a tentative D call TRBD1 (5 bases). This CDR3 is 16 amino acids long. Germline CDR1 is WNHNN and CDR2 is SYGVQD (reference sequence). Trimming took 0 bases from V and 2 from J, leaving 12 bases between them. CDR3 protein: CASSESGKGNTDTQYF. The DNA of the CDR3 is TGCGCCAGCAGTGAGTCCGGCAAGGGGAACACAGATACGCAGTATTTT.

The J gene is TRBJ2-3, the V gene TRBV18; 9 nucleotides line up with TRBD2. Germline V gene sequence: CDR1 KGHSH, CDR2 LQKENI. The V gene end was trimmed by 4 bases and the J gene end by 2 bases; junction bases not matched to a gene: 4. This CDR3 has 15 residues. The CDR3 sequence is CASSLTSGSTDTQYF. The CDR3 nucleotides read TGTGCCAGCTCACTGACTAGCGGTTCCACAGATACGCAGTATTTT.

The chain joins TRBV19 to TRBJ2-5; D gene unclear. The germline V gene has CDR1 LNHDA and CDR2 SQIVND (reference sequence). The CDR3 has 13 amino acids. The V end lost 6 bases, the J end lost 4 bases, and 12 bases lay between the germline ends. This chain's CDR3 is CASRPTMVETQYF. CDR3 coding DNA: TGTGCCAGTAGACCAACCATGGTAGAGACCCAGTACTTC.